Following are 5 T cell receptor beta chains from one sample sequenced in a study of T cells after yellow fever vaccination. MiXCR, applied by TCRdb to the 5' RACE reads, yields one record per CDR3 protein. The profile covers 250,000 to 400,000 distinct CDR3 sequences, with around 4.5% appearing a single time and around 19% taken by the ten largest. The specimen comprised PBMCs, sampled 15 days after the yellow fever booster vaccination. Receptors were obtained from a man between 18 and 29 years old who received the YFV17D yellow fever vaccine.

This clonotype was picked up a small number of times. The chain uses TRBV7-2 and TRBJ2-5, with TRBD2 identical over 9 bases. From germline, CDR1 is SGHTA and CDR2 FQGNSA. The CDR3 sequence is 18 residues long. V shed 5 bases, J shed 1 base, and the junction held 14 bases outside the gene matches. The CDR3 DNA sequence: TGTGCCAGCAGCCCCCGATCAAGCGGGGGGCCTTTCCAAGAGACCCAGTACTTC. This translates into CASSPRSSGGPFQETQYF.

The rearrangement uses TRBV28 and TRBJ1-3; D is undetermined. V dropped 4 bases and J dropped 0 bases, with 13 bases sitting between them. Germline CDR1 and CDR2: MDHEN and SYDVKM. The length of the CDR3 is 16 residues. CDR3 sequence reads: CASSSHDGSSGNTIYF. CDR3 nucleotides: TGTGCCAGCAGTTCACATGACGGGAGCTCTGGAAACACCATATATTTT.

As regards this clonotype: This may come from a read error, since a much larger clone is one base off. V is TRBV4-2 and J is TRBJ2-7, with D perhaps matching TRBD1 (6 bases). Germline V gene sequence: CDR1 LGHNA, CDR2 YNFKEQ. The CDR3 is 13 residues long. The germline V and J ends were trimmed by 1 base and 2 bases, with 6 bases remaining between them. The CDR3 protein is CASSQAGAYEQYF. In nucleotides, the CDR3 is TGTGCCAGCAGCCAAGCAGGGGCCTACGAGCAGTACTTC.

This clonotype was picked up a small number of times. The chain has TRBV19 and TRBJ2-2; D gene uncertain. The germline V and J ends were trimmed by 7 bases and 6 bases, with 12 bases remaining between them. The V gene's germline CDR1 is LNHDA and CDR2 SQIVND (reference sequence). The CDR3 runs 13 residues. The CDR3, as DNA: TGTGCCAGTACGGTCATCGGGTCCGGGGAGCTGTTTTTT. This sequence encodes CASTVIGSGELFF.

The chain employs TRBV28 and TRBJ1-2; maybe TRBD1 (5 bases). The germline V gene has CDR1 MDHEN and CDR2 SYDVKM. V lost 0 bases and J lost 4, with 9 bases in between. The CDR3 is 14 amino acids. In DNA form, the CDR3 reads TGTGCCAGCAGTTTATGGGGGCAGCCCTATGGCTACACCTTC. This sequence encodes CASSLWGQPYGYTF.